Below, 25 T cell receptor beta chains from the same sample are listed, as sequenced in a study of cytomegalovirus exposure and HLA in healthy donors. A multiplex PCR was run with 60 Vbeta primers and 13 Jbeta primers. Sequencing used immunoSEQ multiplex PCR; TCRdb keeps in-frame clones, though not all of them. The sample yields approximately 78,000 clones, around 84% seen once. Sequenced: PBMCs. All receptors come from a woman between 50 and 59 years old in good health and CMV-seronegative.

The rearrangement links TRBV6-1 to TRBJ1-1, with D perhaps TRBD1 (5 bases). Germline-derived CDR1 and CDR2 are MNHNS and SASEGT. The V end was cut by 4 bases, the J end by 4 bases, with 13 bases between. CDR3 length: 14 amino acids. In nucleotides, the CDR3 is TGTGCCAGCAGTGCTGGGGGGGTTGTCACTGAAGCTTTCTTT. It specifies CASSAGGVVTEAFF.

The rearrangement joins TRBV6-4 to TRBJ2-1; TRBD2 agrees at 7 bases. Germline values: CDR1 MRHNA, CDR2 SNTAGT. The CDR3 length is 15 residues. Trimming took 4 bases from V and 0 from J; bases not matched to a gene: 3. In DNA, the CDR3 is TGTGCCAGCAGTGCCGGCGGGAGCTCCTACAATGAGCAGTTCTTC. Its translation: CASSAGGSSYNEQFF.

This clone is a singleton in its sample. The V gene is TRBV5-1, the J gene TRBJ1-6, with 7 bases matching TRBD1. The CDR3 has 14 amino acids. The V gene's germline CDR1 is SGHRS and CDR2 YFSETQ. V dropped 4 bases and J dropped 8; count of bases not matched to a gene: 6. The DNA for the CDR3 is TGCGCCAGCAGCAAAGACAGGGAGTATTCACCCCTCCACTTT. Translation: CASSKDREYSPLHF.

The CDR3 nucleotides read TGTGCCAGCAGTTTAAATCAGGGGGCGCATCTCCCCTCGCCGCAGTTCTTC. Amino acid sequence: CASSLNQGAHLPSPQFF. The V call is TRBV27, the J call TRBJ2-1, with 8 bases fitting TRBD1. The CDR3 runs to 17 residues. Germline-derived CDR1 and CDR2 are MNHEY and SMNVEV (reference sequence). Unmatched junction bases numbered 18, after V lost 2 bases and J lost 12 bases.

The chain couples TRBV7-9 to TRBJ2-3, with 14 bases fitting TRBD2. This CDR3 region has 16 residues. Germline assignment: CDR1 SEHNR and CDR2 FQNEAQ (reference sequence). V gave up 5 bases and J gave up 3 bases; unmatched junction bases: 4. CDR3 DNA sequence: TGTGCCAGCAGCGTGACTAGCGGGGGGGCGACAGATACGCAGTATTTT. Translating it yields CASSVTSGGATDTQYF.

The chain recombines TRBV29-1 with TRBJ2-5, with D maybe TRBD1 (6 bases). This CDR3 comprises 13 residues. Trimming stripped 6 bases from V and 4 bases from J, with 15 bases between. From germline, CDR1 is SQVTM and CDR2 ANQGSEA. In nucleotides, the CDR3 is TGCAGCGTCGATAACCCAGGGGCAGAGACCCAGTACTTC. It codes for CSVDNPGAETQYF.

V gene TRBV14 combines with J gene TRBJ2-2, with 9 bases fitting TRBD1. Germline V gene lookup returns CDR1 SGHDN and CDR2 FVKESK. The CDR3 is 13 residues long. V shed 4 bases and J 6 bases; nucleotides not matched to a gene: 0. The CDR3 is CASSRTGAGELFF. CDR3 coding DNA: TGTGCCAGCAGCCGGACAGGGGCCGGGGAGCTGTTTTTT.

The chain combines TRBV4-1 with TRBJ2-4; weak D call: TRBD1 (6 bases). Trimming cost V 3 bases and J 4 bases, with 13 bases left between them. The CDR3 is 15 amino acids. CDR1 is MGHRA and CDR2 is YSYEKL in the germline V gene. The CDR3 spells CASSHVSQGKNIQYF. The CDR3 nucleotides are TGCGCCAGCAGCCACGTCTCACAGGGTAAAAACATTCAGTACTTC.

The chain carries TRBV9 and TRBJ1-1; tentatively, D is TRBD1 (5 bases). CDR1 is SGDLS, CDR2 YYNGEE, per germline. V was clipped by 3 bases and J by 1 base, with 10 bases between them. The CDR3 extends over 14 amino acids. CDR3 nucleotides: TGTGCCAGCAGCGCAGGGAACAAGAACACTGAAGCTTTCTTT. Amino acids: CASSAGNKNTEAFF.

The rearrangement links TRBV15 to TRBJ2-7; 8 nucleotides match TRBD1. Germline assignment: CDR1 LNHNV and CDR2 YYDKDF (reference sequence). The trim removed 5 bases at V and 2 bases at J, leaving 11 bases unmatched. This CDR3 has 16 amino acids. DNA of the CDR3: TGTGCCACCAGCGCCCATTCGACAGGGGAACCCTACGAGCAGTACTTC. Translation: CATSAHSTGEPYEQYF.

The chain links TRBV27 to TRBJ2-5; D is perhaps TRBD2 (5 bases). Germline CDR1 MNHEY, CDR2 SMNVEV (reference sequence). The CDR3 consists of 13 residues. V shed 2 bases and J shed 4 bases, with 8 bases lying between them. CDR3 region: CASSLNGGETQYF. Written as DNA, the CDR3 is TGTGCCAGCAGTTTAAATGGAGGAGAGACCCAGTACTTC.

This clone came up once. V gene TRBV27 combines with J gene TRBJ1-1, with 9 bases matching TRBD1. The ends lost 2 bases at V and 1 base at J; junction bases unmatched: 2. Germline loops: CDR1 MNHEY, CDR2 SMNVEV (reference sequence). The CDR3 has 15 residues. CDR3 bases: TGTGCCAGCAGTTTACGGGGACAGGGGAACACTGAAGCTTTCTTT. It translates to CASSLRGQGNTEAFF.

In nucleotides, the CDR3 is TGTGCCAGCAGTTTATCCCGCAACCTGGCTGGCGCTTTCTTT. It codes for CASSLSRNLAGAFF. The rearrangement uses TRBV6-5 and TRBJ1-1; D not certain. Germline loops: CDR1 MNHEY, CDR2 SVGAGI. This CDR3 has 14 residues. V gave up 4 bases and J gave up 11 bases, with 20 bases separating them.

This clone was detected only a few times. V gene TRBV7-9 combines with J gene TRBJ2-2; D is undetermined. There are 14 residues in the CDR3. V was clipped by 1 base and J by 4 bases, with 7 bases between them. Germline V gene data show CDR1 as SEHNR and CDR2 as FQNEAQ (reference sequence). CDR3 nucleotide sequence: TGTGCCAGCAGCTTAGTCTCGTTCACCGGGGAGCTGTTTTTT. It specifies CASSLVSFTGELFF.

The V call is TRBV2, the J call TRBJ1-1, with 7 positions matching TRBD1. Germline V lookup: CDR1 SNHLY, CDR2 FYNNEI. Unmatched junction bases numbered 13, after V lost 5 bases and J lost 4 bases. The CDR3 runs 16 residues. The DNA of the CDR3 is TGTGCCAGCAGTCCACAGGGGTCTGGATTGGGCACTGAAGCTTTCTTT. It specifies CASSPQGSGLGTEAFF.

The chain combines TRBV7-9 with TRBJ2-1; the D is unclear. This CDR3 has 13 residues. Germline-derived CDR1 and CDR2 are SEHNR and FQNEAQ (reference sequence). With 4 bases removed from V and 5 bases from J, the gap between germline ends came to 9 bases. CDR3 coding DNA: TGTGCCAGCAGCTATACCCAGGACAATGAGCAGTTCTTC. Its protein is CASSYTQDNEQFF.

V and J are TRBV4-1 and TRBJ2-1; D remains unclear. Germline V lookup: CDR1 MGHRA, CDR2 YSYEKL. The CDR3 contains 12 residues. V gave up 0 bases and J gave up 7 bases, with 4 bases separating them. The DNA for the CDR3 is TGCGCCAGCAGCCAAGATCTGAATGAGCAGTTCTTC. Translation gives CASSQDLNEQFF.

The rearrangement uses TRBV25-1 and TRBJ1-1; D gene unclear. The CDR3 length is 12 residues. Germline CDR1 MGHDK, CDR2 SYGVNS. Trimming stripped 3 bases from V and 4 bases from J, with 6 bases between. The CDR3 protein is CASSDRGTEAFF. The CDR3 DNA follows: TGTGCCAGCAGTGATCGGGGCACTGAAGCTTTCTTT.

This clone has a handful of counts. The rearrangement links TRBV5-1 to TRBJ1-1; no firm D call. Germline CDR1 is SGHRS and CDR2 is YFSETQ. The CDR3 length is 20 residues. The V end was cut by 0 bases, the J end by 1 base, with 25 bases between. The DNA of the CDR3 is TGCGCCAGCAGCTTGGATGGTAAGAGACTAATCCGACGAGGGAACACTGAAGCTTTCTTT. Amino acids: CASSLDGKRLIRRGNTEAFF.

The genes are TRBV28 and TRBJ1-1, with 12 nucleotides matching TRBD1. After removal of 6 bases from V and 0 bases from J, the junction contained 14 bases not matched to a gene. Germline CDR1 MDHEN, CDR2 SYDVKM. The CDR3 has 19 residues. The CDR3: CASSQSPGQGAYMNTEAFF. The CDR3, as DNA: TGTGCCAGCAGCCAAAGTCCGGGACAGGGGGCCTACATGAACACTGAAGCTTTCTTT.

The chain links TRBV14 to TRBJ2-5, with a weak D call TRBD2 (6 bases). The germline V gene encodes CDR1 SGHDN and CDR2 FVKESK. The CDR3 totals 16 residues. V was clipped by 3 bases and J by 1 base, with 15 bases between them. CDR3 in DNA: TGTGCCAGCAGCCATCCGGGACTGTGGTCCCAAGAGACCCAGTACTTC. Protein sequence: CASSHPGLWSQETQYF.

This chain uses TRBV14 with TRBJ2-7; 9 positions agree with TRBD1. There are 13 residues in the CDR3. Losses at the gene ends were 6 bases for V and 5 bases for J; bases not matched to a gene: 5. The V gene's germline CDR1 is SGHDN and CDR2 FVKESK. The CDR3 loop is CASRKTGGHEQYF. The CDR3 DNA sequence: TGTGCCAGCAGAAAAACAGGGGGCCACGAGCAGTACTTC.

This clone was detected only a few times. CDR3 amino acids: CASSWGQVVNEQFF. The CDR3 nucleotides read TGCGCCAGCAGCTGGGGACAGGTGGTCAATGAGCAGTTCTTC. The rearrangement links TRBV5-1 to TRBJ2-1, with 8 bases that match TRBD1. CDR3 length: 14 amino acids. The V and J ends lost 3 bases and 6 bases, in that order; junction bases with no gene match: 5. Germline loops: CDR1 SGHRS, CDR2 YFSETQ.

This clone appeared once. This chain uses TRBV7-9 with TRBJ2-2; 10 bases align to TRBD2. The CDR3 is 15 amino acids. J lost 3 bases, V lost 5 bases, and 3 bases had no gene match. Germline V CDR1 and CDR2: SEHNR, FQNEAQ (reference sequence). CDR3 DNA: TGTGCCAGCAGCCCGAGCGGGAGGGACACCGGGGAGCTGTTTTTT. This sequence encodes CASSPSGRDTGELFF.

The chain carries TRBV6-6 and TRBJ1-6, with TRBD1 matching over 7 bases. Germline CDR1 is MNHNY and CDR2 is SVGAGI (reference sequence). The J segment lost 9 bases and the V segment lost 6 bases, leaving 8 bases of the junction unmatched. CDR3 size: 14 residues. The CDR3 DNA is TGTGCCAGCAGCTGGACGGGACAGCTTTCACCCCTCCACTTT. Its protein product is CASSWTGQLSPLHF.